The 25 T cell receptor beta chains below come from one sample, sequenced in a study of regulatory T cells in long-lasting Graves disease. Relying on iRepertoire HTBI primers and Arm-PCR of CDR3 regions, the team built TCR beta libraries. TCRdb reanalysed the multiplex PCR reads using MiXCR and keeps one entry per CDR3 protein. The sample has some 280,000 distinct CDR3 sequences; roughly 21% are singletons. Time point defined: persistent/refractory GD, antithyroid drugs over 5 years with positive TRAb. Isolated PBMC RNA provided the starting material for the TCR library. The sample here was peripheral blood mononuclear cells (PBMCs), taken when the disease was refractory, from a patient treated with antithyroid drugs. These receptors originate from a female donor with Graves disease.

This clonotype was recorded many times. The V and J genes are TRBV15 and TRBJ1-4; the D is unclear. Looked up from germline, CDR1 is LNHNV and CDR2 is YYDKDF (reference sequence). This CDR3 region has 14 residues. The V gene lost 0 bases and the J gene lost 2 bases, with 4 bases spanning the gap. Written as DNA, the CDR3 is TGTGCCACCAGCAGAGATCGGACTAATGAAAAACTGTTTTTT. This encodes CATSRDRTNEKLFF.

This clonotype was recorded only once. A much larger clone differs from this one at a single base, so this may be a read error. Without the conserved terminal phenylalanine or tryptophan, this CDR3 likely stems from a read error. The CDR3 DNA reads as TGTGCCAGCAGTTTGGGTCAGAACGGGGAGCTGTTTGTT. Residues: CASSLGQNGELFV. V usage is TRBV28 and J usage is TRBJ2-2; D remains ambiguous. The ends were cut back, 3 bases at V and 7 bases at J, with 9 bases in the middle. The CDR3 runs to 13 residues. Germline V lookup: CDR1 MDHEN, CDR2 SYDVKM.

This clonotype was counted once. The chain uses TRBV28 and TRBJ2-3; D unresolved. In germline, CDR1 is MDHEN, CDR2 SYDVKM. V shed 5 bases and J shed 2 bases, with 5 bases lying between them. The CDR3 extends over 12 amino acids. CDR3 DNA: TGTGCCAGCAGTCGCTTCACAGATACGCAGTATTTT. This translates into CASSRFTDTQYF.

This clonotype was seen ten or more times. J is TRBJ2-5 and V is TRBV2; 10 bases fit TRBD2. The CDR3 has 15 amino acids. The trim removed 8 bases at V and 1 base at J, leaving 7 bases unmatched. CDR1 SNHLY and CDR2 FYNNEI come from the germline V gene. CDR3 amino acids: CASSPAGGSQETQYF. The CDR3 bases are TGTGCCAGCTCTCCAGCGGGAGGGAGCCAAGAGACCCAGTACTTC. The full variable domain, with the rest looked up from reference TRBV2 and TRBJ2-5, is EPEVTQTPSHQVTQMGQEVILRCVPISNHLYFYWYRQILGQKVEFLVSFYNNEISEKSEIFDDQFSVERPDGSNFTLKIRSTKLEDSAMYFCASSPAGGSQETQYFGPGTRLLVL.

Ten or more counts support this clonotype. The chain carries TRBV11-3 and TRBJ1-5, with D possibly matching TRBD1 (5 bases). Trimming removed 5 bases from V and 2 bases from J, with 13 bases in between. Germline CDR1 is SGHNT and CDR2 is YENEEA. The CDR3 has 15 amino acids. CDR3 sequence: CASSLAGGGNQPQHF. The CDR3 bases are TGTGCCAGCAGCCTAGCCGGGGGTGGCAATCAGCCCCAGCATTTT.

The CDR3 coding sequence is TGTGCCAGCAGTGTATTTAGCGGGACCTACAATGAGCAGTACTTC. Its protein product is CASSVFSGTYNEQYF. The J gene is TRBJ2-7, the V gene TRBV2; 8 bases align to TRBD2. The CDR3 is 15 residues long. Germline values: CDR1 SNHLY, CDR2 FYNNEI. The ends lost 4 bases at V and 7 bases at J; junction bases unmatched: 12. The whole variable domain, remainder taken from reference TRBV2 and TRBJ2-7, is EPEVTQTPSHQVTQMGQEVILRCVPISNHLYFYWYRQILGQKVEFLVSFYNNEISEKSEIFDDQFSVERPDGSNFTLKIRSTKLEDSAMYFCASSVFSGTYNEQYFGPGTRLTVT.

This clonotype was seen more than once but under ten times. V and J are TRBV28 and TRBJ2-5; possibly TRBD2 for D (6 bases). The V end lost 3 bases, the J end lost 1 base, and 15 bases lay between the germline ends. Germline CDR1 and CDR2: MDHEN and SYDVKM. This CDR3 has 16 amino acids. CDR3 sequence reads: CASSLSVAEPQETQYF. The CDR3 DNA reads as TGTGCCAGCAGTTTGTCGGTAGCGGAGCCCCAAGAGACCCAGTACTTC.

The sample holds many counts of this clonotype. The CDR3 nucleotides read TGTGCCGCAGCGGGAGGGGTCTCCTACGAGCAGTACTTC. Protein sequence: CAAAGGVSYEQYF. This chain joins TRBV6-1 and TRBJ2-7; 10 bases agree with TRBD2. CDR1 is MNHNS and CDR2 is SASEGT in the germline V gene. V gave up 11 bases and J gave up 0 bases; unmatched junction bases: 4. The CDR3 sequence is 13 residues long.

In its sample, this clonotype was seen once. The chain carries TRBV7-2 and TRBJ2-3; D is unclear. The V and J ends lost 1 base and 2 bases respectively, with 4 bases between them. The CDR3 is 13 amino acids. Per germline, CDR1 SGHTA and CDR2 FQGNSA. The CDR3 DNA reads as TGTGCCAGCAGCTTAGACTCCACAGATACGCAGTATTTT. Protein: CASSLDSTDTQYF.

This clonotype came up once. The chain combines TRBV13 with TRBJ2-7; D is perhaps TRBD1 or TRBD2 (5 bases each). This CDR3 is built from 14 residues. Trimming took off 5 bases at V and 3 bases at J, with 14 bases between the two ends. CDR1 is PRHDT and CDR2 is FYEKMQ in the germline V gene (reference sequence). CDR3 DNA sequence: TGTGCCAGCAGCGACCGGGACCTTAACTACGAGCAGTACTTC. This sequence encodes CASSDRDLNYEQYF.

This clonotype was detected ten times or more. The chain combines TRBV28 with TRBJ2-5, with a weak D call TRBD1 (5 bases). Trimming left V 7 bases short and J 4 bases short, with 16 bases between. Germline CDR1 MDHEN, CDR2 SYDVKM. CDR3 size: 14 residues. CDR3 sequence: CASTRSWGGETQYF. CDR3 DNA: TGTGCCAGCACCCGAAGCTGGGGCGGAGAGACCCAGTACTTC.

This clonotype occurred many times. This rearrangement joins TRBV3-1 to TRBJ2-4; D is uncertain. CDR3 size: 17 residues. Germline assignment: CDR1 LGHDT and CDR2 YNNKEL (reference sequence). V lost 1 base to trimming and J lost 2 bases, with 15 bases between them. The chain's CDR3 is CASSQGFDFATKNIQYF. The CDR3 nucleotides are TGTGCCAGCAGCCAAGGGTTCGATTTTGCGACCAAAAACATTCAGTACTTC.

The chain joins TRBV29-1 to TRBJ1-1, with 7 bases fitting TRBD1. Trimming took 3 bases from V and 10 from J; bases not matched to a gene: 11. Per the germline V gene, CDR1 is SQVTM and CDR2 is ANQGSEA. The CDR3 contains 13 residues. The CDR3: CSVDWDSPGGAFF. The CDR3 bases are TGCAGCGTTGACTGGGACAGCCCAGGGGGAGCTTTCTTT.

This clonotype was found many times. This rearrangement joins TRBV6-2 or TRBV6-3 to TRBJ2-7, with D possibly being TRBD1 (5 bases). V was shortened by 2 bases and J by 1 base, with 9 bases between the two germline ends. Per the germline V gene, CDR1 is MNHEY and CDR2 is SVGEGT. The CDR3 runs 14 residues. The CDR3: CASSYGASSYEQYF. In nucleotides, the CDR3 is TGTGCCAGCAGTTACGGGGCGTCTTCCTACGAGCAGTACTTC.

The table lists this clonotype with many counts. The chain joins TRBV12-3 or TRBV12-4 to TRBJ2-2, with D unclear. Trimming took 2 bases from V and 3 from J, leaving 4 bases between them. The CDR3 has 13 amino acids. CDR3 protein: CASSLLDTGELFF. CDR3 nucleotides: TGTGCCAGCAGTTTACTGGACACCGGGGAGCTGTTTTTT.

The sample holds one count of this clonotype. This chain connects TRBV7-3 to TRBJ1-6; D is possibly TRBD1 (6 bases). V was pared by 5 bases and J by 4 bases, with 12 bases between. Germline V lookup: CDR1 SGHTA, CDR2 FQGTGA. The CDR3 length is 15 residues. CDR3 bases: TGTGCCAGCAGCCATAAAAGGGGGTATAATTCACCCCTCCACTTT. Its protein product is CASSHKRGYNSPLHF.

This clonotype was seen ten or more times. This rearrangement joins TRBV12-3 or TRBV12-4 to TRBJ1-2, with a weak D call TRBD1 (6 bases). The V end was cut by 7 bases, the J end by 4 bases, with 13 bases between. This CDR3 has 13 amino acids. The CDR3 reads CASTPTGSYGYTF. The CDR3 nucleotides are TGTGCCAGCACACCGACAGGATCCTATGGCTACACCTTC.

The genes are TRBV6-2 or TRBV6-3 and TRBJ1-5, with a tentative D call TRBD1 (6 bases). Germline assignment: CDR1 MNHEY and CDR2 SVGEGT. The CDR3 has 15 amino acids. The ends were cut back, 5 bases at V and 2 bases at J, with 13 bases in the middle. The DNA for the CDR3 is TGTGCCAGCAGTCGCGGGACACGGGGCAATCAGCCCCAGCATTTT. As protein: CASSRGTRGNQPQHF.

This clonotype appeared a single time. The CDR3 DNA sequence: TGTGCCAGCAGCTTAGTATCTGAAAATGAGCAGTTCTTC. Translating it yields CASSLVSENEQFF. The chain couples TRBV11-3 to TRBJ2-1; D ambiguous. The V and J ends lost 1 base and 7 bases respectively, with 8 bases between them. The germline V gene has CDR1 SGHNT and CDR2 YENEEA. The CDR3 contains 13 residues.

This clonotype has at least ten counts. This chain joins TRBV20-1 and TRBJ2-7, with D unclear. The germline CDR1 and CDR2 sequences are DFQATT and SNEGSKA (reference sequence). V was cut by 0 bases and J by 4 bases, with 13 bases left in between. This CDR3 contains 14 residues. In DNA, the CDR3 is TGCAGTGCTAGAGATTTAGCAGTTCGTTACGAGCAGTACTTC. This sequence encodes CSARDLAVRYEQYF.

The rearrangement links TRBV5-1 to TRBJ2-2; the D is unclear. The V gene's germline CDR1 is SGHRS and CDR2 YFSETQ. Deletions cut 1 base from V and 5 bases from J, with 9 bases between. The CDR3 sequence is 14 residues long. CDR3 sequence: CASSLPRATGELFF. CDR3 DNA sequence: TGCGCCAGCAGCTTGCCAAGGGCGACCGGGGAGCTGTTTTTT.

This clonotype was recorded at least ten times. V usage is TRBV28 and J usage is TRBJ1-1; 11 bases line up with TRBD1. The CDR3 runs to 15 residues. Germline V gene lookup returns CDR1 MDHEN and CDR2 SYDVKM. The junction had 4 bases not matched to a gene; V was cut back by 4 bases and J by 3 bases. Here the CDR3 reads CASSSLGQGDTEAFF. The CDR3 DNA follows: TGTGCCAGCAGTTCCCTGGGACAGGGGGACACTGAAGCTTTCTTT.

This clonotype was detected once. The CDR3 spells CAWSLTSTGELFF. The CDR3 DNA reads as TGTGCCTGGAGTCTGACCTCCACCGGGGAGCTGTTTTTT. J is TRBJ2-2 and V is TRBV30; D is unresolved. This CDR3 is 13 amino acids long. V gave up 2 bases and J gave up 4 bases, with 8 bases separating them. CDR1 GTSNPN and CDR2 SVGIG come from the germline V gene (reference sequence).

The V and J genes are TRBV6-2 or TRBV6-3 and TRBJ1-5; 7 positions match TRBD1. V lost 8 bases to trimming and J lost 7 bases; unmatched junction nucleotides: 8. Germline V gene lookup returns CDR1 MNHEY and CDR2 SVGEGT. The CDR3 length is 13 residues. Here the CDR3 DNA reads TGTGCCAGCGGACGACAGGGCCGACAGCCCCAGCATTTT. Its protein product is CASGRQGRQPQHF.

The sample holds many counts of this clonotype. The chain combines TRBV28 with TRBJ1-3, with a weak D call TRBD1 (6 bases). Germline V lookup: CDR1 MDHEN, CDR2 SYDVKM. The CDR3 has 14 residues. Trimming took off 6 bases at V and 2 bases at J, with 11 bases between the two ends. CDR3 coding DNA: TGTGCCAGCAGGAAAACAGGGACTGGAAACACCATATATTTT. Translated, it gives CASRKTGTGNTIYF. Complete variable domain (other parts from reference TRBV28 and TRBJ1-3): DVKVTQSSRYLVKRTGEKVFLECVQDMDHENMFWYRQDPGLGLRLIYFSYDVKMKEKGDIPEGYSVSREKKERFSLILESASTNQTSMYLCASRKTGTGNTIYFGEGSWLTVV.